This T cell receptor beta chain emerged from a study of shared clonotypes between healthy human individuals. Study in general: Donors were two women and a few men aged 18 to 49.

It was CD45RO-negative cells, positively selected for CCR7, that made up naive CD8 cells, with terminally differentiated effector memory CD45RA+ cells excluded. Trimming removed 4 bases at V and 6 bases at J, with 18 bases between. CDR1 MNHEY and CDR2 SMNVEV come from the germline V gene (reference sequence). The CDR3 is 15 residues long. Assay execution proceeded at the deep level. Using immunoSEQ multiplex PCR, the repertoire was profiled, and TCRdb retains in-frame clones only, with some absent. The sample includes some 580,000 clones, about 98% of them seen just once. In this sample, this clone turned up once.

This TCR was recovered from a young man in good health. The chain carries TRBV27 and TRBJ1-2; D is unclear. The material sequenced was naive CD8+ T cells sorted from blood. CDR3 coding DNA: TGTGCCAGCAGTTATGGCCCCCCCCACCCCGATGGCTACACCTTC. It translates to CASSYGPPHPDGYTF.